Below, 8 T cell receptor beta chains from the same sample are listed, as sequenced in a study of a mutant IDH1 vaccine in newly diagnosed glioma (dated by TCRdb to the early 2020s). The time point label corresponds to: week 11, during vaccination. Every vaccine dose consisted of 300 ug of a 20-mer mutant IDH1 peptide in Montanide, administered subcutaneously together with topical imiquimod. Receptor libraries were prepared by the immunoSEQ multiplex PCR assay. TCRdb re-hosts the immuneACCESS table, in-frame sequences only. Its copies lack some clones; in the studies checked, an unresolved V gene accounts for under half of them, and the cause for the rest is not known. The sample table shows 40,000 to 55,000 clones, and more than 85% are seen once. The ten biggest clones cover over 2% of the sample. No antigen has been assigned to these receptors. The sample consisted of PBMCs, taken from a glioma patient whose treatment included an IDH1 peptide vaccine. These TCRs come from a man between 50 and 59 years old with glioma.

The chain carries TRBV29-1 and TRBJ1-2, with TRBD1 matching over 8 bases. Germline values: CDR1 SQVTM, CDR2 ANQGSEA. Trimming at V came to 4 bases and at J to 7 bases, leaving 8 bases not matched to a gene. The CDR3 runs 13 residues. The CDR3 nucleotides are TGCAGCGTTGTCGTTACAGGGGGTTTTGGCTACACCTTC. Translated, it gives CSVVVTGGFGYTF.

This clone was observed once. This sequence joins TRBV30 and TRBJ1-5, with unresolved D. Germline V gene sequence: CDR1 GTSNPN, CDR2 SVGIG (reference sequence). Trimming took off 0 bases at V and 7 bases at J, with 16 bases between the two ends. This CDR3 has 15 residues. CDR3 protein: CAWSVYGSGNQPQHF. CDR3 coding DNA: TGTGCCTGGAGTGTATACGGGAGTGGGAACCAGCCCCAGCATTTT. Filled out from reference TRBV30 and TRBJ1-5, the complete variable domain reads SQTIHQWPATLVQPVGSPLSLECTVEGTSNPNLYWYRQAAGRGLQLLFYSVGIGQISSEVPQNLSASRPQDRQFILSSKKLLLSDSGFYLCAWSVYGSGNQPQHFGDGTRLSIL.

This clone was observed a single time. The V and J genes are TRBV10-1 and TRBJ2-2; tentative D call: TRBD1 (5 bases). This CDR3 region has 14 residues. Per germline, CDR1 WNHNN and CDR2 SYGVQD (reference sequence). The ends were cut back, 4 bases at V and 6 bases at J, with 12 bases in the middle. CDR3 region: CASSAQTVPGELFF. The CDR3 DNA is TGCGCCAGCAGTGCCCAGACAGTCCCCGGGGAGCTGTTTTTT.

V usage is TRBV10-2 and J usage is TRBJ2-1; TRBD2 agrees at 12 bases. The length of the CDR3 is 20 residues. Per germline, CDR1 WSHSY and CDR2 SAAADI. Losses at the gene ends were 3 bases for V and 2 bases for J; bases not matched to a gene: 14. In nucleotides, the CDR3 is TGCGCCAGCAGTGAAGGCTGGGTTGCTAGCGGGAGGGCCCCCTACAATGAGCAGTTCTTC. It specifies CASSEGWVASGRAPYNEQFF.

This chain connects TRBV29-1 to TRBJ1-1, with D tentatively TRBD1 (5 bases). CDR1 SQVTM and CDR2 ANQGSEA come from the germline V gene. V dropped 7 bases and J dropped 5 bases, with 8 bases sitting between them. The CDR3 length is 10 residues. CDR3 sequence: CSGGGTEAFF. CDR3 coding DNA: TGCAGCGGGGGGGGGACTGAAGCTTTCTTT.

This chain uses TRBV2 with TRBJ2-3; 10 nucleotides agree with TRBD2. J gave up 2 bases and V 4 bases, and 12 bases lay outside the gene matches. CDR3 length: 18 residues. The germline CDR1 and CDR2 sequences are SNHLY and FYNNEI. CDR3 nucleotide sequence: TGTGCCAGCAGTGGAAAGAACATAGCGGGAGGATCCACAGATACGCAGTATTTT. It is translated as CASSGKNIAGGSTDTQYF.

The rearrangement links TRBV27 to TRBJ1-1; 11 bases align to TRBD1. J was trimmed by 10 bases and V by 6 bases; bases with no gene match: 13. Germline CDR1 and CDR2: MNHEY and SMNVEV (reference sequence). This CDR3 spans 15 amino acids. CDR3 DNA sequence: TGTGCCAGCAGCCCACTCGGACAGGGGGCGATTTCAGCTTTCTTT. Amino acids: CASSPLGQGAISAFF.

This chain uses TRBV19 with TRBJ2-2; D perhaps matches TRBD1 (6 bases). The V end lost 5 bases, the J end lost 3 bases, and 10 bases lay between the germline ends. CDR1 is LNHDA, CDR2 SQIVND, per germline (reference sequence). The length of the CDR3 is 14 residues. CDR3 loop: CASSSRQDTGELFF. The CDR3 DNA reads TGTGCCAGTAGTTCCCGACAGGACACCGGGGAGCTGTTTTTT.